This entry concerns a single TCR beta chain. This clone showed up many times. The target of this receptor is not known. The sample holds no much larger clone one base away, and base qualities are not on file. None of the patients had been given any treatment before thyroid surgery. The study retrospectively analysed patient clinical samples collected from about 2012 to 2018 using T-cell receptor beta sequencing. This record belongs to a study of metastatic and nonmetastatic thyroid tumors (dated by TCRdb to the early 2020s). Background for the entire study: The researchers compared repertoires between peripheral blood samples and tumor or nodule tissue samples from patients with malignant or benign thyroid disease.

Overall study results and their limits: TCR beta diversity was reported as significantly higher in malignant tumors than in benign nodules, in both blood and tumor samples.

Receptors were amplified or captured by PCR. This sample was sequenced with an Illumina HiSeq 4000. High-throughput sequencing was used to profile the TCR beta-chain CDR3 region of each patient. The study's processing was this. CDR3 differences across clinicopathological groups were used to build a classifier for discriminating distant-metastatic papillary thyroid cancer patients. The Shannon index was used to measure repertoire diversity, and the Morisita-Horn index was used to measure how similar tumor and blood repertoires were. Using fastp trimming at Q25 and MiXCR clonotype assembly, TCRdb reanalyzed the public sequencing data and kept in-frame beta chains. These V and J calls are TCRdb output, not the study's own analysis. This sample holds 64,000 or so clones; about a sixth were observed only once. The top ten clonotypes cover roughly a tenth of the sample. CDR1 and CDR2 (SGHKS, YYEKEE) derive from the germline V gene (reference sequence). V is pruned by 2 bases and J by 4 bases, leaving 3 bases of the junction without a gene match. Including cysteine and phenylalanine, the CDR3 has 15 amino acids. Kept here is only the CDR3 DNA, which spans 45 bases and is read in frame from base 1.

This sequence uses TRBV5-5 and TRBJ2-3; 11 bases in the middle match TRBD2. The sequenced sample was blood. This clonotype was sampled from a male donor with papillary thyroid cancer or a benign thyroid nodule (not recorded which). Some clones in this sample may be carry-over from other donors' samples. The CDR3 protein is CASSFSGGVADTQYF. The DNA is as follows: TGTGCCAGCAGCTTTAGCGGGGGGGTTGCAGATACGCAGTATTTT.